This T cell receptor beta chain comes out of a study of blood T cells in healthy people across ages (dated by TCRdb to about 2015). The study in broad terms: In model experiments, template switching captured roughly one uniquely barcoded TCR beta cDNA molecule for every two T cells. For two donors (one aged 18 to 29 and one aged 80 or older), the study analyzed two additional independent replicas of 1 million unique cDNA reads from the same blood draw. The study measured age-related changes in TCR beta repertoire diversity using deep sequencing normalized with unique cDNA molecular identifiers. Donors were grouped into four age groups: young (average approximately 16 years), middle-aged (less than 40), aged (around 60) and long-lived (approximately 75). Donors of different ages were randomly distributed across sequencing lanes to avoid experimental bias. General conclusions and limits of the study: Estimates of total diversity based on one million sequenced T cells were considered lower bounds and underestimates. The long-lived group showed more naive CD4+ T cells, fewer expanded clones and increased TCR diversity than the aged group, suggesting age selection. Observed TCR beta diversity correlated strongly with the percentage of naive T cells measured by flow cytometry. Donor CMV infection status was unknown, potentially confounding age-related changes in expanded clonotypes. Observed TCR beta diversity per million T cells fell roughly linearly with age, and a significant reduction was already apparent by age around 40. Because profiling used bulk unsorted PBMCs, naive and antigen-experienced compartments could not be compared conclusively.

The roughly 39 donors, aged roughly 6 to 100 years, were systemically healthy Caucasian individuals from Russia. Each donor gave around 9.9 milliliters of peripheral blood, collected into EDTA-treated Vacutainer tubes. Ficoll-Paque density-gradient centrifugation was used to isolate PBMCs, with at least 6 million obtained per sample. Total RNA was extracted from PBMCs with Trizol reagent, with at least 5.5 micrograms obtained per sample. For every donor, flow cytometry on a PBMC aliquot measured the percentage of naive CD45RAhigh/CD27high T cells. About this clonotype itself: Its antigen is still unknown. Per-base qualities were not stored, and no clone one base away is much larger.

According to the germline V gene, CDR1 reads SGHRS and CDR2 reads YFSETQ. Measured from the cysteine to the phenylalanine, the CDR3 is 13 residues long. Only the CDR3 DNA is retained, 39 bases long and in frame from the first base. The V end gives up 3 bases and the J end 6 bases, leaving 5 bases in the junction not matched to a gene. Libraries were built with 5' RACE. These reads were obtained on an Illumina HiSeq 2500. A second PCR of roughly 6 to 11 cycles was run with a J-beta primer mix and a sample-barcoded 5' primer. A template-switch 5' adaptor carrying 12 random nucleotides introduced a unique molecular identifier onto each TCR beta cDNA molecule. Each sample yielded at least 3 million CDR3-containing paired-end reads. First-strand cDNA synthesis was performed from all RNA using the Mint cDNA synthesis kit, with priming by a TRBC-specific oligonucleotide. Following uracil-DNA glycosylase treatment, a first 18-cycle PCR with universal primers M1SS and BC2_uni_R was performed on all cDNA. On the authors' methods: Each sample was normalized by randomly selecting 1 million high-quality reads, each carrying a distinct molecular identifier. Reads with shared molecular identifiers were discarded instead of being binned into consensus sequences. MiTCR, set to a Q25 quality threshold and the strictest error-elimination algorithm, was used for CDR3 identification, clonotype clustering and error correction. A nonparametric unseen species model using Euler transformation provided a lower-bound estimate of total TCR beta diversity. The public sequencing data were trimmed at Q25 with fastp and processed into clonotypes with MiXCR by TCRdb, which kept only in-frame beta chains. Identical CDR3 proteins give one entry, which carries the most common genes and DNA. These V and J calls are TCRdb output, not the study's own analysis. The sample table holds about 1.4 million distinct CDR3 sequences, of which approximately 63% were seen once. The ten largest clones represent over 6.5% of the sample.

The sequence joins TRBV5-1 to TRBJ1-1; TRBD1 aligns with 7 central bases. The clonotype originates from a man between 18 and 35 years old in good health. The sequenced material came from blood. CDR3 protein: CASSSGGTAEAFF. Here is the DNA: TGCGCCAGCAGCTCGGGAGGGACAGCTGAAGCTTTCTTT.